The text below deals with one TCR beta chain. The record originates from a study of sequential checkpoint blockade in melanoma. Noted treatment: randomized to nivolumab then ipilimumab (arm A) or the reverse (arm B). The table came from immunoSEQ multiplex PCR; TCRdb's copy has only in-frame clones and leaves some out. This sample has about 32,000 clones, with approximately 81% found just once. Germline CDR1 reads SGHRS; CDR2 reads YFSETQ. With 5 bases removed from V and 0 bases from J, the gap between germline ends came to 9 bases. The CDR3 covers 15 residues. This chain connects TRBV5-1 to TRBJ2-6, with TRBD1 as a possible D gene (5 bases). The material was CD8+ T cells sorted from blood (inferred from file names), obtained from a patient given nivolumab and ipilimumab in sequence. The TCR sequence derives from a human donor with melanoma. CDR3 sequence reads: CASRSDSSGANVLTF. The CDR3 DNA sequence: TGCGCCAGCAGATCCGACAGCTCTGGGGCCAACGTCCTGACTTTC.